A selection of T cell receptor beta chains follows, all from one sample in a study of blood T cell repertoires in COVID-19. Only in-frame clones appear in the TCRdb table, and some are missing; sequencing was by immunoSEQ multiplex PCR. The data contain more than 75,000 clones, around 88% of them singletons. The sample comprised peripheral blood. Every receptor here comes from an elderly woman with acute or convalescent COVID-19. Each CDR3 is given with its conserved first and last residue. D genes are given only for firm matches. Where a row states a size, it is once, few, many or the class of an expanded clone; other rows omit it.

d_call	j_call	clone_size	v_call	cdr3_nt	cdr3_aa
NA	TRBJ1-2	once	TRBV15	TGTGCCACCAGCAGGGGACACGAGCCTGGCTACACCTTC	CATSRGHEPGYTF
TRBD1	TRBJ2-1	NA	TRBV14	TGTGCCAGCAGCCCTTGGACAGGGGGAACCTACAATGAGCAGTTCTTC	CASSPWTGGTYNEQFF
NA	TRBJ1-1	NA	TRBV5-1	TGCGCCAGCAGCTTGCAGGGAGGGAACACTGAAGCTTTCTTT	CASSLQGGNTEAFF
NA	TRBJ1-2	NA	TRBV30	TGTGCCTGGACAGGGCCCTCTAACTATGGCTACACCTTC	CAWTGPSNYGYTF
TRBD1	TRBJ2-5	once	TRBV10-3	TGTGCCACCCTGATGGACAGGGAAGAGACCCAGTACTTC	CATLMDREETQYF
NA	TRBJ1-4	NA	TRBV2	TGTGCCAGCAGCCGCCGGGGAGGGGTGGGTGAAAAACTGTTTTTT	CASSRRGGVGEKLFF
NA	TRBJ2-1	NA	TRBV6-5	TGTGCCAGCAGACGGGACTTAGCCCATGAGCAGTTCTTC	CASRRDLAHEQFF
TRBD1	TRBJ1-4	few	TRBV7-2	TGTGCCAGCAGCCCGACCGGGACAGTGAAAGAAAAACTGTTTTTT	CASSPTGTVKEKLFF
NA	TRBJ1-2	NA	TRBV5-4	TGTGCCAGCAGCGGGGAGCTTTCTAACTATGGCTACACCTTC	CASSGELSNYGYTF
NA	TRBJ1-1	NA	TRBV11-3	TGTGCCAGCAGCTTAGCCCGTACGGGGGTGGTGAACACTGAAGCTTTCTTT	CASSLARTGVVNTEAFF
TRBD2	TRBJ2-7	once	TRBV5-6	TGTGCCAGCAGCCTAAGCGGGAGGGCCGAGCAGTACTTC	CASSLSGRAEQYF
TRBD1	TRBJ1-1	NA	TRBV7-9	TGTGCCAGCAGGGAGAATGGACAGGGTGCGGCTTTCTTT	CASRENGQGAAFF
TRBD2	TRBJ2-1	NA	TRBV19	TGTGCCAGTAGTAACGGACTAGCGGGACCCAATGAGCAGTTCTTC	CASSNGLAGPNEQFF
TRBD1	TRBJ2-2	NA	TRBV6-5	TGTGCCAGCAGTTACGGCGCAGGAAGGGGGCCCGGGGAGCTGTTTTTT	CASSYGAGRGPGELFF
NA	TRBJ2-7	NA	TRBV19	TGTGCCAGTAGTATGGGAGGCGGGTCCGCCTACGAGCAGTACTTC	CASSMGGGSAYEQYF
TRBD1	TRBJ1-4	NA	TRBV30	TGTGCCTGGAGCGATGGACAGGGGGTCGGAAAACTGTTTTTT	CAWSDGQGVGKLFF
NA	TRBJ2-1	NA	TRBV11-2	TGTGCCAGCAGCTTTACGGGGAAGCAGTTCTTC	CASSFTGKQFF
NA	TRBJ2-7	few	TRBV12-3/TRBV12-4	TGTGCCAGCAGTACTCGGAGCTCCTACGAGCAGTACTTC	CASSTRSSYEQYF
TRBD2	TRBJ2-3	once	TRBV7-2	TGTGCCAGCAGCTCGCTAGGACTAGCGGCATCCACAGATACGCAGTATTTT	CASSSLGLAASTDTQYF
NA	TRBJ1-3	few	TRBV7-8	TGTGCCAGCAGCCAGGAGGGGAACACCATATATTTT	CASSQEGNTIYF
NA	TRBJ1-6	NA	TRBV7-9	TGTGCCAGCAGCCCCGCAGGGGAGGGGAATTCACCCCTCCACTTT	CASSPAGEGNSPLHF
TRBD1	TRBJ1-1	NA	TRBV7-9	TGTGCCAGCAGCGGACAGGGGAACACTGAAGCTTTCTTT	CASSGQGNTEAFF
NA	TRBJ1-1	NA	TRBV29-1	TGCAGCGTTGGACCTAGGGGAGGCACTGAAGCTTTCTTT	CSVGPRGGTEAFF
NA	TRBJ2-3	NA	TRBV7-3	TGTGCCAGCAGCCCTGGGGAGGCCGGTGGCACAGATACGCAGTATTTT	CASSPGEAGGTDTQYF
TRBD1	TRBJ2-7	once	TRBV19	TGTGCCAGTAGTCGGACAGGGGAGTCCTACGAGCAGTACTTC	CASSRTGESYEQYF
TRBD1	TRBJ2-1	few	TRBV3-1/TRBV3-2	TGTGCCAGCAGCCCCGACAGGGCCCTGTCCTACAATGAGCAGTTCTTC	CASSPDRALSYNEQFF
NA	TRBJ1-1	NA	TRBV5-6	TGTGCCAGCAGCGGACAGCCAGGGTCTGGTGAAGCTTTCTTT	CASSGQPGSGEAFF
NA	TRBJ2-1	NA	TRBV7-3	TGTGCCAGCAGCTTCCAGTTCGGGGTTGGTGAGCAGTTCTTC	CASSFQFGVGEQFF
TRBD1	TRBJ1-4	NA	TRBV7-2	TGTGCCAGCAGCTTTCAACCGGGACCCAGGGGGAGTTCTAATGAAAAACTGTTTTTT	CASSFQPGPRGSSNEKLFF
TRBD1	TRBJ2-1	NA	TRBV4-2	TGTGCCAGCAGCCCTATACCGGGACAGGGAAGGAATGAGCAGTTCTTC	CASSPIPGQGRNEQFF
TRBD1	TRBJ1-2	NA	TRBV15	TGTGCCACCAGCAGGACAGGGGGCACCTATGGCTACACCTTC	CATSRTGGTYGYTF
NA	TRBJ2-3	NA	TRBV12-5	TGTGCTAGTGGTTTCGGGGTGACAGATACGCAGTATTTT	CASGFGVTDTQYF
NA	TRBJ1-5	NA	TRBV25-1	TGTGCCAGCAGTGAATCTGGGTGGGGGGGGCAGCCCCAGCATTTT	CASSESGWGGQPQHF
TRBD1	TRBJ2-3	NA	TRBV5-1	TGCGCCAGCAGCCGCGGACAGGGATACACAGATACGCAGTATTTT	CASSRGQGYTDTQYF
TRBD1	TRBJ1-3	once	TRBV18	TGTGCCAGCTCACCCTACCGGGACAGGGTCTCCGGAAACACCATATATTTT	CASSPYRDRVSGNTIYF
TRBD1	TRBJ2-7	NA	TRBV6-2/TRBV6-3	TGTGCCAGCAGTTCGAGGGGGCAGGGACGGACCTACGAGCAGTACTTC	CASSSRGQGRTYEQYF
TRBD1	TRBJ2-2	NA	TRBV18	TGTGCCAGCTCACCAACTGCAATGGACAGGACTGGGACCGGGGAGCTGTTTTTT	CASSPTAMDRTGTGELFF
NA	TRBJ2-1	NA	TRBV12-3/TRBV12-4	TGTGCCAGCAGTTTAGCCGTCTACAATGAGCAGTTCTTC	CASSLAVYNEQFF
NA	TRBJ2-5	NA	TRBV15	TGTGCCACCAGCGCCCACAGGGAGACCCAGTACTTC	CATSAHRETQYF
NA	TRBJ1-5	NA	TRBV19	TGTGCCAGTAGTAGTAGGAGAGATCAGCCCCAGCATTTT	CASSSRRDQPQHF
NA	TRBJ2-5	NA	TRBV28	TGTGCCAGCAGCGTTTCGGAGACCCAGTACTTC	CASSVSETQYF
NA	TRBJ2-1	NA	TRBV27	TGTGCCAGCAGGTCGACACAGTTCGGCGTCGACAATGAGCAGTTCTTC	CASRSTQFGVDNEQFF
NA	TRBJ2-1	NA	TRBV3-1/TRBV3-2	TGTGCCAGCAGCCAAGATTGGGGGGTTGAGCAGTTCTTC	CASSQDWGVEQFF
TRBD1	TRBJ1-2	medium-sized	TRBV5-5	TGTGCCAGCAGCAAAGACAGGGCCGGCTACACCTTC	CASSKDRAGYTF
TRBD2	TRBJ2-1	NA	TRBV9	TGTGCCAGCAGCGAGCGGGGGGGAGACAATGAACAGTTCTTC	CASSERGGDNEQFF
TRBD1	TRBJ1-2	NA	TRBV18	TGTGCCAGCTCACTCTCTGGACAGGGAAGCTATGGCTACACCTTC	CASSLSGQGSYGYTF
TRBD2	TRBJ2-5	once	TRBV5-5	TGTGCCAGCAGCCCATTGTCAAGCGGGGTAGAGACCCAGTACTTC	CASSPLSSGVETQYF
NA	TRBJ1-1	NA	TRBV19	TGTGCCAGTAAAAGCTACCCGAACACTGAAGCTTTCTTT	CASKSYPNTEAFF
NA	TRBJ1-2	NA	TRBV6-1	TGTGCCAGCAGTGATAACAGGGTCTACACCTTC	CASSDNRVYTF